The 32 T cell receptor beta chains reported below all come from one sample, sequenced in a study of shared clonotypes between healthy human individuals. Assay: immunoSEQ multiplex PCR; the TCRdb copy retains only in-frame clones and omits some. This table has 2 million to 2.5 million clones, approximately 93% appearing once. What was sequenced was naive CD4+ T cells from PBMCs. This sample's subset: CD45RA+ positively selected. These receptors all stem from a man younger than 35 in good health. Some clones in this sample may be carry-over from other donors' samples.

This chain joins TRBV7-9 and TRBJ2-2, with TRBD1 identical over 10 bases. V was pared by 5 bases and J by 4 bases, with 10 bases of the junction left unmatched. The germline CDR1 and CDR2 sequences are SEHNR and FQNEAQ (reference sequence). The CDR3 sequence is 17 residues long. The CDR3 loop is CASSLGTGDSGTGELFF. CDR3 nucleotides: TGTGCCAGCAGCCTAGGGACAGGGGATAGTGGCACCGGGGAGCTGTTTTTT. Variable domain in full (rest from reference TRBV7-9 and TRBJ2-2): DTGVSQNPRHKITKRGQNVTFRCDPISEHNRLYWYRQTLGQGPEFLTYFQNEAQLEKSRLLSDRFSAERPKGSFSTLEIQRTEQGDSAMYLCASSLGTGDSGTGELFFGEGSRLTVL.

The V gene is TRBV5-6, the J gene TRBJ2-3, with 7 bases fitting TRBD2. CDR3 length: 16 amino acids. V trimming: 1 base; J trimming: 0 bases; junction bases outside the gene matches: 5. Germline lookup yields CDR1 SGHDT and CDR2 YYEEEE. CDR3 residues: CASSLKAGVSTDTQYF. In DNA, the CDR3 is TGTGCCAGCAGCTTGAAGGCGGGAGTGAGCACAGATACGCAGTATTTT.

The chain couples TRBV7-3 to TRBJ2-2; possible D gene TRBD1, 6 bases. This CDR3 spans 13 amino acids. CDR1 is SGHTA and CDR2 is FQGTGA in the germline V gene. Trimming took off 10 bases at V and 0 bases at J, with 9 bases between the two ends. The CDR3 sequence is CATGTPNTGELFF. As DNA, the CDR3 is TGTGCCACGGGGACACCGAACACCGGGGAGCTGTTTTTT.

This chain links TRBV2 with TRBJ1-5; D gene unclear. The V end lost 5 bases, the J end lost 11 bases, and 13 bases lay between the germline ends. CDR1 is SNHLY, CDR2 FYNNEI, per germline. The CDR3 runs 12 residues. In DNA form, the CDR3 reads TGTGCCAGCAGTTACTCAGGACTCGCCCAGCATTTT. Translation: CASSYSGLAQHF.

J is TRBJ2-5 and V is TRBV5-4, with unresolved D. The CDR3 loop spans 14 amino acids. The V gene's germline CDR1 is SGHNT and CDR2 YYREEE (reference sequence). With 4 bases removed from V and 2 bases from J, the gap between germline ends came to 12 bases. The CDR3 reads CASSTLDGQETQYF. The CDR3 DNA reads TGTGCCAGCAGCACCCTGGACGGTCAAGAGACCCAGTACTTC.

In its sample, this clone was seen once. J is TRBJ2-1 and V is TRBV30; D gene uncertain. Per the germline V gene, CDR1 is GTSNPN and CDR2 is SVGIG (reference sequence). The CDR3 spans 12 residues. V was trimmed by 3 bases and J by 10 bases, leaving 13 bases between them. The CDR3 protein is CAWRTDSGEQFF. CDR3 coding DNA: TGTGCCTGGAGGACTGACTCCGGAGAGCAGTTCTTC.

This sequence joins TRBV6-5 and TRBJ2-2, with 7 bases identical to TRBD1. This CDR3 contains 15 residues. Germline assignment: CDR1 MNHEY and CDR2 SVGAGI. The V segment lost 4 bases and the J segment 5 bases; nucleotides outside the gene matches: 7. CDR3: CASSWSDRETGELFF. CDR3 DNA: TGTGCCAGCAGTTGGTCTGACAGGGAAACCGGGGAGCTGTTTTTT.

V gene TRBV11-2 combines with J gene TRBJ2-1; D not certain. Trimming cost V 5 bases and J 3 bases, with 14 bases left between them. Germline-derived CDR1 and CDR2 are SGHAT and FQNNGV. This CDR3 comprises 15 residues. Written as DNA, the CDR3 is TGTGCCAGCAGCCCCCTCTCCCCGGGCTACAATGAGCAGTTCTTC. Encoded protein: CASSPLSPGYNEQFF.

With respect to this clone: This same CDR3 is encoded by further DNA sequences in the sample. CDR3 coding DNA: TGTGCCAGCAGCTTAGACCGGGCGAACACCGGGGAGCTGTTTTTT. This codes for CASSLDRANTGELFF. This sequence joins TRBV7-3 and TRBJ2-2; D ambiguous. The CDR3 length is 15 residues. Germline V lookup: CDR1 SGHTA, CDR2 FQGTGA. The V and J ends lost 2 bases and 0 bases respectively, with 7 bases between them.

The gene calls are TRBV18 and TRBJ2-3; 9 positions agree with TRBD1. V shed 6 bases, J shed 5 bases, and the junction held 9 bases outside the gene matches. Germline CDR1 is KGHSH and CDR2 is LQKENI. The CDR3 loop spans 15 amino acids. In DNA form, the CDR3 reads TGTGCCAGCTCGTCACAGGGGGCGGAAGGAGATACGCAGTATTTT. Translated, it gives CASSSQGAEGDTQYF.

The chain combines TRBV9 with TRBJ2-3; D call uncertain. The CDR3 has 14 amino acids. V lost 0 bases to trimming and J lost 3 bases, with 8 bases between them. Germline-derived CDR1 and CDR2 are SGDLS and YYNGEE. The CDR3 DNA follows: TGTGCCAGCAGCGTAGGTCTAGAGACAGATACGCAGTATTTT. Residues: CASSVGLETDTQYF.

The chain employs TRBV7-2 and TRBJ1-5; 8 nucleotides line up with TRBD1. The CDR3 has 14 residues. The V and J ends lost 5 bases and 6 bases, in that order; junction bases with no gene match: 6. Germline V CDR1 and CDR2: SGHTA, FQGNSA. Here the CDR3 DNA reads TGTGCCAGCAGCCTGGACAGGGTATCTCAGCCCCAGCATTTT. Translated, it gives CASSLDRVSQPQHF.

This clone showed up just once. The chain has TRBV6-5 and TRBJ1-1; D is ambiguous. The CDR3 consists of 14 residues. Germline V gene data show CDR1 as MNHEY and CDR2 as SVGAGI. V was trimmed by 6 bases and J by 1 base, leaving 12 bases between them. CDR3 residues: CASRMTFTNTEAFF. CDR3 DNA: TGTGCCAGCAGAATGACCTTCACGAACACTGAAGCTTTCTTT.

This chain uses TRBV18 with TRBJ1-5; D is ambiguous. The germline CDR1 and CDR2 sequences are KGHSH and LQKENI. V lost 1 base, J lost 7 bases, and 11 bases lay in between. The CDR3 loop spans 14 amino acids. The CDR3 here is CASSPHKVGQPQHF. CDR3 DNA: TGTGCCAGCTCACCACATAAAGTTGGGCAGCCCCAGCATTTT.

This chain links TRBV9 with TRBJ2-1, with 11 bases matching TRBD2. The CDR3 sequence is 18 residues long. Germline trimming cut 3 bases from V and 3 bases from J; bases unmatched to any gene: 11. In germline, CDR1 is SGDLS, CDR2 YYNGEE. The CDR3, as DNA: TGTGCCAGCAGCGCTCGAACGACTAGCGGGATTTACTACAATGAGCAGTTCTTC. Protein product: CASSARTTSGIYYNEQFF. Combining the CDR3 with reference TRBV9 and TRBJ2-1 gives the whole variable domain DSGVTQTPKHLITATGQRVTLRCSPRSGDLSVYWYQQSLDQGLQFLIQYYNGEERAKGNILERFSAQQFPDLHSELNLSSLELGDSALYFCASSARTTSGIYYNEQFFGPGTRLTVL.

V usage is TRBV14 and J usage is TRBJ2-3, with D uncertain. The CDR3 covers 17 residues. The germline gives CDR1 SGHDN, CDR2 FVKESK. Trimming took off 5 bases at V and 2 bases at J, with 20 bases between the two ends. CDR3 sequence: CASSYRSGEQLTDTQYF. As DNA, the CDR3 is TGTGCCAGCAGCTATCGATCAGGTGAACAACTCACAGATACGCAGTATTTT.

This clone was recorded only once. This rearrangement joins TRBV18 to TRBJ2-5, with D unclear. This CDR3 comprises 15 residues. The germline V gene encodes CDR1 KGHSH and CDR2 LQKENI. V lost 3 bases and J 5 bases, leaving 16 bases between the germline ends. In nucleotides, the CDR3 is TGTGCCAGCTCACCGATCCTAGACTCCGTTGAGACCCAGTACTTC. It is translated as CASSPILDSVETQYF.

The chain couples TRBV7-8 to TRBJ1-1; a weak D match, TRBD1 (5 bases). The germline V gene encodes CDR1 SGHVS and CDR2 FQNEAQ. The V and J ends lost 4 bases and 1 base respectively, with 13 bases between them. The length of the CDR3 is 15 residues. This chain's CDR3 is CASSWTGPQNTEAFF. CDR3 DNA sequence: TGTGCCAGCAGCTGGACGGGACCCCAGAACACTGAAGCTTTCTTT.

There are a few counts of this clone. The chain recombines TRBV6-1 with TRBJ1-5; no clear D gene. This CDR3 region has 13 residues. Germline lookup yields CDR1 MNHNS and CDR2 SASEGT. V was pared by 5 bases and J by 6 bases, with 11 bases between. Written as DNA, the CDR3 is TGTGCCAGCAGTTCCGACTACGGTCAGCCCCAGCATTTT. Translation gives CASSSDYGQPQHF.

The CDR3 nucleotides read TGCGCCAGCAGTGATTCTGGGGCCAACGTCCTGACTTTC. Translation gives CASSDSGANVLTF. J is TRBJ2-6 and V is TRBV10-2; no firm D call. CDR3 size: 13 residues. Looked up from germline, CDR1 is WSHSY and CDR2 is SAAADI. The germline V and J ends were trimmed by 3 bases and 1 base, with 1 base remaining between them.

J is TRBJ2-7 and V is TRBV5-4, with D perhaps given as TRBD1 or TRBD2 (5 bases each). With 4 bases removed from V and 4 bases from J, the gap between germline ends came to 18 bases. The V gene's germline CDR1 is SGHNT and CDR2 YYREEE (reference sequence). The CDR3 has 15 residues. Here the CDR3 DNA reads TGTGCCAGCAGCCCGGGACGGGTTCTTGGATACGAGCAGTACTTC. Encoded protein: CASSPGRVLGYEQYF. Complete variable domain (other parts from reference TRBV5-4 and TRBJ2-7): ETGVTQSPTHLIKTRGQQVTLRCSSQSGHNTVSWYQQALGQGPQFIFQYYREEENGRGNFPPRFSGLQFPNYSSELNVNALELDDSALYLCASSPGRVLGYEQYFGPGTRLTVT.

This chain links TRBV25-1 with TRBJ2-5; 8 bases are shared with TRBD1. Unmatched junction bases numbered 5, after V lost 4 bases and J lost 1 base. Looked up from germline, CDR1 is MGHDK and CDR2 is SYGVNS. The CDR3 totals 15 residues. The CDR3 DNA is TGTGCCAGCAGTGGCACAGGGGGTATCCAAGAGACCCAGTACTTC. Protein sequence: CASSGTGGIQETQYF.

V gene TRBV5-1 combines with J gene TRBJ1-2; no clear D gene. The V end lost 0 bases, the J end lost 5 bases, and 11 bases lay between the germline ends. The CDR3 is made up of 14 amino acids. Germline V lookup: CDR1 SGHRS, CDR2 YFSETQ. CDR3 in amino acids: CASSLEGLGYGYTF. The CDR3 DNA reads as TGCGCCAGCAGCTTGGAAGGGCTGGGGTATGGCTACACCTTC.

This sequence joins TRBV19 and TRBJ2-7, with D perhaps matching TRBD1 or TRBD2 (5 bases each). This CDR3 spans 14 amino acids. The V gene lost 1 base and the J gene lost 3 bases, with 10 bases spanning the gap. CDR1 and CDR2 (germline): LNHDA, SQIVND (reference sequence). In DNA form, the CDR3 reads TGTGCCAGTAGTATAGCTGGGGGTTTCTACGAGCAGTACTTC. Amino acid sequence: CASSIAGGFYEQYF. Based on the CDR3 plus reference TRBV19 and TRBJ2-7, the full variable domain is DGGITQSPKYLFRKEGQNVTLSCEQNLNHDAMYWYRQDPGQGLRLIYYSQIVNDFQKGDIAEGYSVSREKKESFPLTVTSAQKNPTAFYLCASSIAGGFYEQYFGPGTRLTVT.

This chain links TRBV14 with TRBJ2-7, with TRBD2 matching 14 bases. Per germline, CDR1 SGHDN and CDR2 FVKESK. Trimming at V came to 0 bases and at J to 3 bases, leaving 13 bases not matched to a gene. This CDR3 is 20 amino acids long. CDR3 protein: CASSQDLGLAGGYSFYEQYF. CDR3 bases: TGTGCCAGCAGCCAAGATCTCGGACTAGCGGGAGGCTACTCGTTCTACGAGCAGTACTTC.

The rearrangement uses TRBV28 and TRBJ2-7; D perhaps matches TRBD1 (7 bases). Trimming took 4 bases from V and 3 from J, leaving 16 bases between them. The CDR3 contains 15 residues. Germline CDR1 is MDHEN and CDR2 is SYDVKM. CDR3 DNA: TGTGCCAGCAGTTCTGGCGGGACAGACAACTACGAGCAGTACTTC. Translating gives CASSSGGTDNYEQYF.

J is TRBJ2-3 and V is TRBV27, with D possibly called TRBD1 or TRBD2 (5 bases each). V gave up 3 bases and J gave up 3 bases, with 10 bases separating them. The CDR3 runs 14 residues. Germline CDR1 and CDR2: MNHEY and SMNVEV (reference sequence). This CDR3 is CASSFMGETDTQYF. DNA of the CDR3: TGTGCCAGCAGTTTTATGGGGGAGACAGATACGCAGTATTTT.

This rearrangement joins TRBV15 to TRBJ2-1; 11 bases are a match to TRBD2. The V gene's germline CDR1 is LNHNV and CDR2 YYDKDF (reference sequence). With V trimmed by 1 base and J by 7 bases, 9 bases remained unmatched. There are 17 residues in the CDR3. In DNA form, the CDR3 reads TGTGCCACCAGCAGAGGGACTGCGGGACTAGCGGCTAATGAGCAGTTCTTC. It yields the protein CATSRGTAGLAANEQFF.

The J gene is TRBJ2-4, the V gene TRBV6-5, with D unresolved. Germline-derived CDR1 and CDR2 are MNHEY and SVGAGI. The V end was cut by 0 bases, the J end by 0 bases, with 6 bases between. This CDR3 contains 15 residues. CDR3 in amino acids: CASSYSGLAKNIQYF. DNA of the CDR3: TGTGCCAGCAGTTACTCGGGTCTAGCCAAAAACATTCAGTACTTC.

J is TRBJ2-3 and V is TRBV28; 9 nucleotides line up with TRBD1. The CDR3 runs to 18 residues. Trimming at V came to 3 bases and at J to 3 bases, leaving 13 bases not matched to a gene. The germline gives CDR1 MDHEN, CDR2 SYDVKM. The CDR3: CASSFGGVGTGPTDTQYF. The CDR3 DNA follows: TGTGCCAGCAGTTTTGGGGGGGTCGGGACAGGGCCAACAGATACGCAGTATTTT. The variable domain in full, completed from reference TRBV28 and TRBJ2-3, reads DVKVTQSSRYLVKRTGEKVFLECVQDMDHENMFWYRQDPGLGLRLIYFSYDVKMKEKGDIPEGYSVSREKKERFSLILESASTNQTSMYLCASSFGGVGTGPTDTQYFGPGTRLTVL.

V usage is TRBV5-8 and J usage is TRBJ2-7, with D perhaps assigned TRBD1 or TRBD2 (5 bases each). Germline V gene data show CDR1 as SGHTS and CDR2 as YDEGEE. The CDR3 has 12 residues. Trimming stripped 8 bases from V and 3 bases from J, with 12 bases between. The CDR3 region has the DNA TGTGCCAGTTGGGACGGTTTCTACGAGCAGTACTTC. Translating it yields CASWDGFYEQYF. The full variable domain, rest sourced from reference TRBV5-8 and TRBJ2-7, is EAGVTQSPTHLIKTRGQQATLRCSPISGHTSVYWYQQALGLGLQFLLWYDEGEERNRGNFPPRFSGRQFPNYSSELNVNALELEDSALYLCASWDGFYEQYFGPGTRLTVT.

J is TRBJ1-2 and V is TRBV28; no clear D. The CDR3 spans 14 residues. V lost 2 bases, J lost 7 bases, and 14 bases lay in between. Germline CDR1 is MDHEN and CDR2 is SYDVKM. For the CDR3, the DNA is TGTGCCAGCAGTTTAGCTCCCCCATCTGCTGGCTACACCTTC. Protein sequence: CASSLAPPSAGYTF.